Listed below are T cell receptor beta chains from one sample, sequenced in a study of T cell clusters in autoimmune cytopenias. TCRdb re-called the multiplex PCR reads and gives one entry per CDR3 protein, without DNA. The table counts around 6,300 distinct CDR3 sequences; about 32% lies in the top ten. This sample also belongs to another study, concerning T cell repertoires in aging, cancer and after chemotherapy.

The sequenced material came from peripheral blood. The receptors were sampled from a human donor in good health. Each CDR3 is given with its conserved first and last residue. Clone size, where shown, is once, few, many, or a class for clones that have expanded.

V gene: TRBV7-9
J gene: TRBJ2-2
clone size: NA
CDR3 protein: CASSLQWASTLTNTGELFF

V gene: TRBV6-4
J gene: TRBJ2-3
clone size: medium-sized
CDR3 protein: CASSDSSGGGSDTQYF

V gene: TRBV29-1
J gene: TRBJ1-2
clone size: medium-sized
CDR3 protein: CSVITPSDYGYTF

V gene: TRBV6-1
J gene: TRBJ2-7
clone size: NA
CDR3 protein: CASSEGGAYEQYF

V gene: TRBV5-6
J gene: TRBJ2-1
clone size: NA
CDR3 protein: CASSSPGHLRNNEQFF

V gene: TRBV11-1
J gene: TRBJ1-1
clone size: NA
CDR3 protein: CASSFQGGGTEAFF

V gene: TRBV27
J gene: TRBJ2-3
clone size: NA
CDR3 protein: CASNLPGTDTQYF

V gene: TRBV5-4
J gene: TRBJ2-1
clone size: NA
CDR3 protein: CASSFQGGTYNEQFF

V gene: TRBV11-1
J gene: TRBJ2-2
clone size: NA
CDR3 protein: CASSLVVNTGELFF

V gene: TRBV11-2
J gene: TRBJ2-3
clone size: NA
CDR3 protein: CASSLDLQDTQYF

V gene: TRBV18
J gene: TRBJ1-4
clone size: NA
CDR3 protein: CASSLSSANEKLFF

V gene: TRBV29-1
J gene: TRBJ1-1
clone size: NA
CDR3 protein: CSVGHKGGLGEAFF

V gene: TRBV10-3
J gene: TRBJ2-1
clone size: NA
CDR3 protein: CASSETAGGFNEQFF

V gene: TRBV29-1
J gene: TRBJ2-2
clone size: medium-sized
CDR3 protein: CSVGVGAGTGELFF

V gene: TRBV6-2/TRBV6-3
J gene: TRBJ2-1
clone size: NA
CDR3 protein: CASSLLYNEQFF

V gene: TRBV29-1
J gene: TRBJ2-1
clone size: medium-sized
CDR3 protein: CSVSSPPTYNEQFF

V gene: TRBV19
J gene: TRBJ1-2
clone size: NA
CDR3 protein: CASSMGTFKANYGYTF

V gene: TRBV6-2/TRBV6-3
J gene: TRBJ1-5
clone size: NA
CDR3 protein: CASSRRGGWQPQHF

V gene: TRBV6-1
J gene: TRBJ1-6
clone size: NA
CDR3 protein: CASRALGGAGSPLHF

V gene: TRBV29-1
J gene: TRBJ1-1
clone size: medium-sized
CDR3 protein: CSVKGLAEAFF

V gene: TRBV18
J gene: TRBJ2-1
clone size: NA
CDR3 protein: CASSPPGGNEQFF

V gene: TRBV5-6
J gene: TRBJ2-6
clone size: NA
CDR3 protein: CASSLGGYLLSGANVLTF

V gene: TRBV5-6
J gene: TRBJ2-3
clone size: NA
CDR3 protein: CASSLVFLAGSTDTQYF

V gene: TRBV6-1
J gene: TRBJ1-1
clone size: NA
CDR3 protein: CASSERGNRGRIEAFF

V gene: TRBV18
J gene: TRBJ2-7
clone size: NA
CDR3 protein: CASSPTGHTSYEQYF

V gene: TRBV29-1
J gene: TRBJ2-3
clone size: large
CDR3 protein: CSVVFPGAYTQYF

V gene: TRBV19
J gene: TRBJ2-2
clone size: medium-sized
CDR3 protein: CASRWDANTGELFF

V gene: TRBV12-3/TRBV12-4
J gene: TRBJ1-2
clone size: NA
CDR3 protein: CASSFRGVGYGYTF

V gene: TRBV6-5
J gene: TRBJ1-2
clone size: NA
CDR3 protein: CASSPSSRGQGYTF

V gene: TRBV19
J gene: TRBJ2-6
clone size: NA
CDR3 protein: CASRNPWRGSKASGANVLTF

V gene: TRBV27
J gene: TRBJ2-7
clone size: NA
CDR3 protein: CASSFQVGPSYEQYF

V gene: TRBV19
J gene: TRBJ2-7
clone size: medium-sized
CDR3 protein: CASSPVRVPYEQYF

V gene: TRBV5-1
J gene: TRBJ2-5
clone size: NA
CDR3 protein: CASLPSGGSEETQYF

V gene: TRBV6-6
J gene: TRBJ2-1
clone size: NA
CDR3 protein: CASSYTSGGFGTEQFF

V gene: TRBV19
J gene: TRBJ2-4
clone size: medium-sized
CDR3 protein: CASSMIGEENIQYF

V gene: TRBV19
J gene: TRBJ1-5
clone size: NA
CDR3 protein: CASQLRSNQPQHF

V gene: TRBV19
J gene: TRBJ2-3
clone size: medium-sized
CDR3 protein: CASSSQGYSTDTQYF

V gene: TRBV6-1
J gene: TRBJ1-2
clone size: NA
CDR3 protein: CASRDGPNRYYGYTF

V gene: TRBV29-1
J gene: TRBJ2-5
clone size: medium-sized
CDR3 protein: CSVVLLGETQYF

V gene: TRBV24-1
J gene: TRBJ2-1
clone size: NA
CDR3 protein: CATRPSGRDEQFF

V gene: TRBV6-5
J gene: TRBJ2-7
clone size: NA
CDR3 protein: CASRIFRYSYEQYF

V gene: TRBV18
J gene: TRBJ2-3
clone size: NA
CDR3 protein: CASSPQGQSTDTQYF

V gene: TRBV6-6
J gene: TRBJ2-5
clone size: NA
CDR3 protein: CASMAVPTQETQYF

V gene: TRBV6-6
J gene: TRBJ2-2
clone size: medium-sized
CDR3 protein: CASSPDRGGTGELFF

V gene: TRBV6-1
J gene: TRBJ2-3
clone size: NA
CDR3 protein: CASSNRDRGADTQYF